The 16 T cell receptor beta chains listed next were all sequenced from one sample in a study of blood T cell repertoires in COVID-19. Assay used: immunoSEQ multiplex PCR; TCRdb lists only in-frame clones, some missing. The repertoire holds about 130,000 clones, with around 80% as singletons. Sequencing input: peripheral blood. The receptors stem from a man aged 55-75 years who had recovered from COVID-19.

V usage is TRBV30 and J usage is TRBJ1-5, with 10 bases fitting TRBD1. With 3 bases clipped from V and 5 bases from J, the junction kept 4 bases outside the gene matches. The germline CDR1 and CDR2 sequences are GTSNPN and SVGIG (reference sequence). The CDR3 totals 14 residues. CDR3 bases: TGTGCCTGGAGCAGGACAGGGGGGGATCAGCCCCAGCATTTT. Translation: CAWSRTGGDQPQHF.

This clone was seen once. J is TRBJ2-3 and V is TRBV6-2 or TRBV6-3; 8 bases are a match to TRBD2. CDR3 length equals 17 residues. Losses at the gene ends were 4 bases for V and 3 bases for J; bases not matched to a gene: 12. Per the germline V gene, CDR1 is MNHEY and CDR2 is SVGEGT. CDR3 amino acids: CASSFLWNSGNTDTQYF. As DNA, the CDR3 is TGTGCCAGCAGTTTCCTCTGGAATAGCGGGAATACAGATACGCAGTATTTT.

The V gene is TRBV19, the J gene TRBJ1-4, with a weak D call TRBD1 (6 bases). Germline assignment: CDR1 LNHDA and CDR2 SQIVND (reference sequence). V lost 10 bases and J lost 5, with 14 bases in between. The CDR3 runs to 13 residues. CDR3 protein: CATAGTSNEKLFF. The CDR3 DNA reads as TGTGCCACCGCCGGGACAAGCAATGAAAAACTGTTTTTT. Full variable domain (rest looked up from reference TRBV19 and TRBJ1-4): DGGITQSPKYLFRKEGQNVTLSCEQNLNHDAMYWYRQDPGQGLRLIYYSQIVNDFQKGDIAEGYSVSREKKESFPLTVTSAQKNPTAFYLCATAGTSNEKLFFGSGTQLSVL.

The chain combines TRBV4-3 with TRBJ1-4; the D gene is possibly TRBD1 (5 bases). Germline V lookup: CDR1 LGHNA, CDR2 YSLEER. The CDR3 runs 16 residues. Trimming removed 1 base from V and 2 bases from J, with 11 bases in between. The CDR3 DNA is TGCGCCAGCAGCCAAGGGGTAGGGGTGACTAATGAAAAACTGTTTTTT. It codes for CASSQGVGVTNEKLFF.

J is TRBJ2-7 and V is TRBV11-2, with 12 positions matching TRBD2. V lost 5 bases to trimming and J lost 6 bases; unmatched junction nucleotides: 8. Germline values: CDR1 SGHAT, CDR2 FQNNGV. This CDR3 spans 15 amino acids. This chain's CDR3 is CASSVRRLAGAEQYF. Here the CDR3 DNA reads TGTGCCAGCAGCGTCAGGAGACTAGCGGGAGCCGAGCAGTACTTC.

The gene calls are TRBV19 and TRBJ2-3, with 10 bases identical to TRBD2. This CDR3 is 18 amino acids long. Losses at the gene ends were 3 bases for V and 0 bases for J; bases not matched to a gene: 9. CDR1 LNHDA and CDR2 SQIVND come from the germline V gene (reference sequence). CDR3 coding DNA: TGTGCCAGTAGTATGGGGACTAGCGCCTCCACTAGCACAGATACGCAGTATTTT. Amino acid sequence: CASSMGTSASTSTDTQYF.

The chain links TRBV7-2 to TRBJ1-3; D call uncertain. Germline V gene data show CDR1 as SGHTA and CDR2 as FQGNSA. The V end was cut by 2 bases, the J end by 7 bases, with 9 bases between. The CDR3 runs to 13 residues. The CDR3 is CASSLTEQNTIYF. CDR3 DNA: TGTGCCAGCAGCTTAACGGAACAGAACACCATATATTTT.

CDR3 sequence: CASSLFLARQETQYF. CDR3 DNA sequence: TGTGCCAGCAGCTTATTCCTAGCGAGACAAGAGACCCAGTACTTC. This sequence joins TRBV7-9 and TRBJ2-5, with a possible D match to TRBD2 (6 bases). The germline V and J ends were trimmed by 2 bases and 2 bases, with 12 bases remaining between them. This CDR3 has 15 amino acids. CDR1 and CDR2 (germline): SEHNR, FQNEAQ (reference sequence).

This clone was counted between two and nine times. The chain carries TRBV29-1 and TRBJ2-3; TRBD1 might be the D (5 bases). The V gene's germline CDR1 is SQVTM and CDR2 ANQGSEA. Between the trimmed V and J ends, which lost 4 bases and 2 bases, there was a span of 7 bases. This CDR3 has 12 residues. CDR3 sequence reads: CSVGQTTDTQYF. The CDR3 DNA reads TGCAGCGTTGGACAGACCACAGATACGCAGTATTTT.

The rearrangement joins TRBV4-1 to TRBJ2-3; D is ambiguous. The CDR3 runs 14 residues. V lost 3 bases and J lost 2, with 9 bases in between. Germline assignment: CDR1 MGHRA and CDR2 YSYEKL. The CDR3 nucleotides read TGCGCCAGCAGCCAGATACTTCACACAGATACGCAGTATTTT. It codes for CASSQILHTDTQYF.

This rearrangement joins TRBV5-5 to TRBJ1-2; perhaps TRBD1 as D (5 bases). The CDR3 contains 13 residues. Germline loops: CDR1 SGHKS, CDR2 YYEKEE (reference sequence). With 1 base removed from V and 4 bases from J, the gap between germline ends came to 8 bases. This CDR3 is CASSLQGPYGYTF. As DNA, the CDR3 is TGTGCCAGCAGCTTGCAGGGCCCCTATGGCTACACCTTC. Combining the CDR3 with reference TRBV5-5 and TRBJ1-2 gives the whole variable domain DAGVTQSPTHLIKTRGQQVTLRCSPISGHKSVSWYQQVLGQGPQFIFQYYEKEERGRGNFPDRFSARQFPNYSSELNVNALLLGDSALYLCASSLQGPYGYTFGSGTRLTVV.

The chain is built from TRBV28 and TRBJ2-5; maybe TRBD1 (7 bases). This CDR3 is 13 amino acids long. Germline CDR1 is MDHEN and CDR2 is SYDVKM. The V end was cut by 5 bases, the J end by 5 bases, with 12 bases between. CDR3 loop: CASSKTGRETQYF. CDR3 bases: TGTGCCAGCAGTAAGACAGGGAGGGAGACCCAGTACTTC.

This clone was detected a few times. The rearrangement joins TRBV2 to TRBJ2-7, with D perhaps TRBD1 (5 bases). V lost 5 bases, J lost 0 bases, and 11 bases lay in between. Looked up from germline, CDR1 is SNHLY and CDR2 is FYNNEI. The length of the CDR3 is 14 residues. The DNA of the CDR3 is TGTGCCAGCAGTCCACAGGTGAGCTCCTACGAGCAGTACTTC. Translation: CASSPQVSSYEQYF.

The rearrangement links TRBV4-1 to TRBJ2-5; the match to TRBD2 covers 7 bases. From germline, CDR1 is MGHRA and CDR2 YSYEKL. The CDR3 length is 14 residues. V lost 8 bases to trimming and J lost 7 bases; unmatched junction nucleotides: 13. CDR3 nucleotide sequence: TGCGCCAGCGCCTCGACACGGGGGAGGGGGACCCAGTACTTC. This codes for CASASTRGRGTQYF.

This CDR3 reads CAWNTIDTQYF. CDR3 nucleotides: TGTGCCTGGAACACGATAGATACGCAGTATTTT. This chain joins TRBV30 and TRBJ2-3; unclear D gene. CDR1 GTSNPN and CDR2 SVGIG come from the germline V gene (reference sequence). Trimming left V 4 bases short and J 5 bases short, with 7 bases between. The CDR3 contains 11 residues.

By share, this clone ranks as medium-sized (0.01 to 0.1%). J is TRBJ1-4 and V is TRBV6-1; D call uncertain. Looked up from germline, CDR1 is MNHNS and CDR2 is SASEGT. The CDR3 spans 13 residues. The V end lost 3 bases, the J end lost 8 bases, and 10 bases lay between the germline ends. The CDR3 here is CASSEGEHEKLFF. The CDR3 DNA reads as TGTGCCAGCAGTGAGGGAGAGCACGAAAAACTGTTTTTT.